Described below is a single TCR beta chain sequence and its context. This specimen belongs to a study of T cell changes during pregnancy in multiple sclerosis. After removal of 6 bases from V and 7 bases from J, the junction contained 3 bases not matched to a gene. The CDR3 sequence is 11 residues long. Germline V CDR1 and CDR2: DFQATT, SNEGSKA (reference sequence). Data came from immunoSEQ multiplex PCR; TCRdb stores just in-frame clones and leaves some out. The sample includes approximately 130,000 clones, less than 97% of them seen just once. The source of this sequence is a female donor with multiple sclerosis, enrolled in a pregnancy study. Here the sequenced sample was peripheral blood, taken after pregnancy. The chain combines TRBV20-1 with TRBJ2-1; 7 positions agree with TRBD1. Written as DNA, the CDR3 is TGCAGTGCCAACAGGGGAAATGAGCAGTTCTTC. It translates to CSANRGNEQFF.